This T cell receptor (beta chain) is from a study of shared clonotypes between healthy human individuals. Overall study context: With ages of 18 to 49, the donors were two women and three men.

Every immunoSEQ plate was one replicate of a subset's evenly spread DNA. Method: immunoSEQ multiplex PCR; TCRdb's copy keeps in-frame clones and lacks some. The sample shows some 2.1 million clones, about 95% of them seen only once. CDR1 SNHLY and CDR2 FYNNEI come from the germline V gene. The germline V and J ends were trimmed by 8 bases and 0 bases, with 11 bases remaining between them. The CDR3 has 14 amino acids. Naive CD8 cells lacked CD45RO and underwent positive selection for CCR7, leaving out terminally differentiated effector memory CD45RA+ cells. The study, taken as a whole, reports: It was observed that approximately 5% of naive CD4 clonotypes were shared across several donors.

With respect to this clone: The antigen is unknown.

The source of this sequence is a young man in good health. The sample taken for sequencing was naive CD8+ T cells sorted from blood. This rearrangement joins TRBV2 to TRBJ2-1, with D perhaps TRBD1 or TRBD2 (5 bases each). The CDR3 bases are TGTGCCAGCCCCCCGGGGCACTCCTACAATGAGCAGTTCTTC. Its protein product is CASPPGHSYNEQFF. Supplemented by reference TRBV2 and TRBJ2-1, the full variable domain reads EPEVTQTPSHQVTQMGQEVILRCVPISNHLYFYWYRQILGQKVEFLVSFYNNEISEKSEIFDDQFSVERPDGSNFTLKIRSTKLEDSAMYFCASPPGHSYNEQFFGPGTRLTVL.